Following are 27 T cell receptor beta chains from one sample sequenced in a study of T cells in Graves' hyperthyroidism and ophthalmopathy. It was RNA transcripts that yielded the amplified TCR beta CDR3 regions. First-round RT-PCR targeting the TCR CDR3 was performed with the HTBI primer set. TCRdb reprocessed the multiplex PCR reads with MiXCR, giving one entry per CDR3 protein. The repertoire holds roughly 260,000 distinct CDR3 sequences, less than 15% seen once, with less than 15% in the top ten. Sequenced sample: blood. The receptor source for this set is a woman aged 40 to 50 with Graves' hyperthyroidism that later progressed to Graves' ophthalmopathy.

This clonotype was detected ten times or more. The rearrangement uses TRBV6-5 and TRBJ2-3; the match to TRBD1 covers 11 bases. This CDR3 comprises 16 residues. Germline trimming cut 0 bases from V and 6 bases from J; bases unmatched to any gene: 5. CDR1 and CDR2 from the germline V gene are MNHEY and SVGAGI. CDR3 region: CASSYSGTGGSDTQYF. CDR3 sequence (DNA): TGTGCCAGCAGTTACTCGGGGACAGGGGGTTCGGATACGCAGTATTTT.

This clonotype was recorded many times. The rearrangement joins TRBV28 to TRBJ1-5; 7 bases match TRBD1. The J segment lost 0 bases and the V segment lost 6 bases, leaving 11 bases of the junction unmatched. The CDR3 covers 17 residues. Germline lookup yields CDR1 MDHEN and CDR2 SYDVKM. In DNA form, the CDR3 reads TGTGCCAGCAGCCACAGGACAGGCGCGGGTAGCAATCAGCCCCAGCATTTT. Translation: CASSHRTGAGSNQPQHF.

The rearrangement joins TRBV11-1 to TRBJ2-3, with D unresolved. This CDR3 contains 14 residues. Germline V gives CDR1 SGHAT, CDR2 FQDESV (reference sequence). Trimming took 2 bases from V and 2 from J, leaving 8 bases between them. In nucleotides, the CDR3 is TGTGCCAGCAGCTTAACCGGGCACACAGATACGCAGTATTTT. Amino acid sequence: CASSLTGHTDTQYF.

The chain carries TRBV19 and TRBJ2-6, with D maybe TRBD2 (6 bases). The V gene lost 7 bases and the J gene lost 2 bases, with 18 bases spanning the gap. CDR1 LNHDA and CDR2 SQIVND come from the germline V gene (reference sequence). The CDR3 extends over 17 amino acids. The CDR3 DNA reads TGTGCCAGTATGGGGGGAGGCACTCTGGCTGGGGCCAACGTCCTGACTTTC. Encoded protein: CASMGGGTLAGANVLTF.

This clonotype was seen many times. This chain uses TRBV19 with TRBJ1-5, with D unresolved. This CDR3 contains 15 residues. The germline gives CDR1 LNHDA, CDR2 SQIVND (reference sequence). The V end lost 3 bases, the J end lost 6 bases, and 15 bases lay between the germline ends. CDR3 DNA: TGTGCCAGTAGTATCGGCCAGTCCCGACCTCAGCCCCAGCATTTT. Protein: CASSIGQSRPQPQHF.

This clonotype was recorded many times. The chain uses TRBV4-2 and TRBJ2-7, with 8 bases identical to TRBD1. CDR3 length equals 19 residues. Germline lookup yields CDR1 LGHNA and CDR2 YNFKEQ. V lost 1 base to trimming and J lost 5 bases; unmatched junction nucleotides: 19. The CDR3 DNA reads TGTGCCAGCAGCCAAGTTGCCTCCACCGGGACAGGCAGAGCCCACGAGCAGTACTTC. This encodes CASSQVASTGTGRAHEQYF.

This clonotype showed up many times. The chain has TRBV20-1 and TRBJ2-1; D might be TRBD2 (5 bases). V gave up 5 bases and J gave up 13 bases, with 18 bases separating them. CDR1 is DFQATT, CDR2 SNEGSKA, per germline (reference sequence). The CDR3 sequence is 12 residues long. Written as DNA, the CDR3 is TGCAGTGCTCCTGGCGGTGACGGGAAACAGTTCTTC. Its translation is CSAPGGDGKQFF.

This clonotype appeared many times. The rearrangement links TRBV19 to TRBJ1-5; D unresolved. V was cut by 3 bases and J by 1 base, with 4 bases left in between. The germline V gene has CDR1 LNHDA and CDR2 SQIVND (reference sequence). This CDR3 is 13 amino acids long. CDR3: CASSISSNQPQHF. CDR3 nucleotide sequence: TGTGCCAGTAGTATTTCCAGCAATCAGCCCCAGCATTTT.

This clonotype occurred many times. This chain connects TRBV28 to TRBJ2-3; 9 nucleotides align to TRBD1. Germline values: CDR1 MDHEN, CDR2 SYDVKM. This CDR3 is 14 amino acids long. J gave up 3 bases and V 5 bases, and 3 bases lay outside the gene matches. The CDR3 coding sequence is TGTGCCAGCAGTGACGGACAGGGGACAGATACGCAGTATTTT. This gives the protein CASSDGQGTDTQYF. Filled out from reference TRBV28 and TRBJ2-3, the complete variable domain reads DVKVTQSSRYLVKRTGEKVFLECVQDMDHENMFWYRQDPGLGLRLIYFSYDVKMKEKGDIPEGYSVSREKKERFSLILESASTNQTSMYLCASSDGQGTDTQYFGPGTRLTVL.

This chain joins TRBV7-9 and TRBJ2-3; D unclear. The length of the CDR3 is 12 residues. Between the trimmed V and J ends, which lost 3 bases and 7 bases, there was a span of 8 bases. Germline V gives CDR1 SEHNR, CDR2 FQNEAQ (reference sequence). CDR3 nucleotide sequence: TGTGCCAGCAGCTTCATAGGCAATACGCAGTATTTT. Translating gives CASSFIGNTQYF.

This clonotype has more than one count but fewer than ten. The CDR3 DNA reads TGTGCCAGCAGTTACTCGGACACCGGTGGCTACACCTTC. Its translation: CASSYSDTGGYTF. The genes are TRBV6-2 or TRBV6-3 and TRBJ1-2; possibly TRBD1 for D (5 bases). The CDR3 has 13 residues. V lost 0 bases, J lost 7 bases, and 9 bases lay in between. Germline V lookup: CDR1 MNHEY, CDR2 SVGEGT.

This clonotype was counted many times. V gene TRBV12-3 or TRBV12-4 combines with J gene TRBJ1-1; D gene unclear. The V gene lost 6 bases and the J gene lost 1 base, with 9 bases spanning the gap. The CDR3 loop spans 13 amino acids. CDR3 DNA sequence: TGTGCCAGCAGCCTTCCCGCGAACACTGAAGCTTTCTTT. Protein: CASSLPANTEAFF.

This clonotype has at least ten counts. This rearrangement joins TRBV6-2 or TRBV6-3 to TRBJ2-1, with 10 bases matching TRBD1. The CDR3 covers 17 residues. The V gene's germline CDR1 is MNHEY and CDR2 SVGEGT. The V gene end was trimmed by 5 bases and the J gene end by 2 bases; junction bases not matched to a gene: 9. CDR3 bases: TGTGCCAGCAGTCCTAATTTGGGACAGGGGACCTACAATGAGCAGTTCTTC. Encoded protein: CASSPNLGQGTYNEQFF.

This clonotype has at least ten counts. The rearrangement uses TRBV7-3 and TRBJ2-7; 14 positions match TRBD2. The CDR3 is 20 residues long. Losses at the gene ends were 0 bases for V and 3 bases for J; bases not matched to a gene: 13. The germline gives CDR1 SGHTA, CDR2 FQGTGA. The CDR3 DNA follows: TGTGCCAGCAGCTTAACCGCCGGGACTAGCGGGAGTTCGGCAGGCTACGAGCAGTACTTC. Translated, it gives CASSLTAGTSGSSAGYEQYF.

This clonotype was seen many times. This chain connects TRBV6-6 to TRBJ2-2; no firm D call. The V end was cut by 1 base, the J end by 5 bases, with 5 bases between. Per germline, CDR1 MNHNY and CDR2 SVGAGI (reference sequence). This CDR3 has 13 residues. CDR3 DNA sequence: TGTGCCAGCAGTTACTACAAGACCGGGGAGCTGTTTTTT. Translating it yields CASSYYKTGELFF.

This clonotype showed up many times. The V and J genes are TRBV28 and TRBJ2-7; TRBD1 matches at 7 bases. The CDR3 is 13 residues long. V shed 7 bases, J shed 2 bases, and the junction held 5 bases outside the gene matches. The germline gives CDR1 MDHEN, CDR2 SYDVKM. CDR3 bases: TGTGCCAGCATGCAGGGGGTAACCTACGAGCAGTACTTC. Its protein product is CASMQGVTYEQYF. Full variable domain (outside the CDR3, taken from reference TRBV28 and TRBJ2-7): DVKVTQSSRYLVKRTGEKVFLECVQDMDHENMFWYRQDPGLGLRLIYFSYDVKMKEKGDIPEGYSVSREKKERFSLILESASTNQTSMYLCASMQGVTYEQYFGPGTRLTVT.

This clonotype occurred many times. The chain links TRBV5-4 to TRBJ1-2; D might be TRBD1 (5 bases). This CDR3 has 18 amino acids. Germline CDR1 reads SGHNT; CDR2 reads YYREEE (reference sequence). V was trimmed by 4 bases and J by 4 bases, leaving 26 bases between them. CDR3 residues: CASSSGVRGSRGSYGYTF. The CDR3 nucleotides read TGTGCCAGCAGCAGCGGGGTGCGGGGCAGCCGAGGGTCCTATGGCTACACCTTC. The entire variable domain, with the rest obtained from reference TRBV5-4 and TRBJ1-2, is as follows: ETGVTQSPTHLIKTRGQQVTLRCSSQSGHNTVSWYQQALGQGPQFIFQYYREEENGRGNFPPRFSGLQFPNYSSELNVNALELDDSALYLCASSSGVRGSRGSYGYTFGSGTRLTVV.

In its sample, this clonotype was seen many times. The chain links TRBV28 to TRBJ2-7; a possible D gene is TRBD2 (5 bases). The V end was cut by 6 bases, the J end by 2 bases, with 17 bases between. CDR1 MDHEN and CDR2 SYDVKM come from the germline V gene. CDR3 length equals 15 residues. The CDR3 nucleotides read TGTGCCAGCAGCTTAGGGAGTGGCAGGCCCTACGAGCAGTACTTC. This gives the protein CASSLGSGRPYEQYF.

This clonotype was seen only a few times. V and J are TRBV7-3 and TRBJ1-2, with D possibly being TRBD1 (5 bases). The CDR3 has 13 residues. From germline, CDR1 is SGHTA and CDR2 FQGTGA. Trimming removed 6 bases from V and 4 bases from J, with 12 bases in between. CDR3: CASSQGPTYGYTF. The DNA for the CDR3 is TGTGCCAGCAGTCAGGGACCGACCTATGGCTACACCTTC. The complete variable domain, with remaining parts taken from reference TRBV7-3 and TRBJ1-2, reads GAGVSQTPSNKVTEKGKYVELRCDPISGHTALYWYRQSLGQGPEFLIYFQGTGAADDSGLPNDRFFAVRPEGSVSTLKIQRTERGDSAVYLCASSQGPTYGYTFGSGTRLTVV.

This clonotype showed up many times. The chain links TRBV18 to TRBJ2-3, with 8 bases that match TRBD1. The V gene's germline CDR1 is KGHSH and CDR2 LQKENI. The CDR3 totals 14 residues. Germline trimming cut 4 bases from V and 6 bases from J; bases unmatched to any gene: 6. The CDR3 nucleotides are TGTGCCAGCTCACGGGGACAGGTGTATGATACGCAGTATTTT. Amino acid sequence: CASSRGQVYDTQYF.

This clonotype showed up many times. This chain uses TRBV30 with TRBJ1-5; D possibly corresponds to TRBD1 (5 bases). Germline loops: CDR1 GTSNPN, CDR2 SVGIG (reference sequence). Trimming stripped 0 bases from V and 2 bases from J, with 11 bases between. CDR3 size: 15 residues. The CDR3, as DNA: TGTGCCTGGAGTGTTATAGGGGACGGCAATCAGCCCCAGCATTTT. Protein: CAWSVIGDGNQPQHF.

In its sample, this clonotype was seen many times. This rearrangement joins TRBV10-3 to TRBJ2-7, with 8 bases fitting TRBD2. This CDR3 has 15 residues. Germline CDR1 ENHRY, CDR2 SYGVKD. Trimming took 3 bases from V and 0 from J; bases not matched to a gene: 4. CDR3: CAISDRSGSSYEQYF. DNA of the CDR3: TGTGCCATCAGTGATAGGAGCGGGAGCTCCTACGAGCAGTACTTC.

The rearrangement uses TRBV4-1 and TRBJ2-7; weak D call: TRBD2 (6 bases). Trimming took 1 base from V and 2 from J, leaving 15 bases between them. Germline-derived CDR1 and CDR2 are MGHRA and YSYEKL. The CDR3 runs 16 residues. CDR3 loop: CASSQVLALTTYEQYF. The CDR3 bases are TGCGCCAGCAGCCAAGTGCTAGCGTTGACTACCTACGAGCAGTACTTC.

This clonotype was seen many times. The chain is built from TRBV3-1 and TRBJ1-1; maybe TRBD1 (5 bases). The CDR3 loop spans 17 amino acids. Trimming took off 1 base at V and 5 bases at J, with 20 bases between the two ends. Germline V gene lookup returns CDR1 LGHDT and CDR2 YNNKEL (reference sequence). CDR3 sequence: CASSQGRVGITVTEAFF. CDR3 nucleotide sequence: TGTGCCAGCAGCCAAGGCAGGGTGGGAATAACGGTTACTGAAGCTTTCTTT. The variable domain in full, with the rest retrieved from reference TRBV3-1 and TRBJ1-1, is DTAVSQTPKYLVTQMGNDKSIKCEQNLGHDTMYWYKQDSKKFLKIMFSYNNKELIINETVPNRFSPKSPDKAHLNLHINSLELGDSAVYFCASSQGRVGITVTEAFFGQGTRLTVV.

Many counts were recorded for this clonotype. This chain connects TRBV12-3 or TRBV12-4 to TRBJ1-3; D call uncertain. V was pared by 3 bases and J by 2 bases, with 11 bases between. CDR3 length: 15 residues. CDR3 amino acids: CASSFGRVAGNTIYF. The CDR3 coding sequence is TGTGCCAGCAGTTTTGGCCGGGTGGCTGGAAACACCATATATTTT.

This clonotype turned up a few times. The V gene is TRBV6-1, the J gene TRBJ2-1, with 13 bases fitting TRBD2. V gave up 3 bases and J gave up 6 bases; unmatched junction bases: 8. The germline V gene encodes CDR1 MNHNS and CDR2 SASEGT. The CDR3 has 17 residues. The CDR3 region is CASSETSGRHLPNEQFF. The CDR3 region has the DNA TGTGCCAGCAGTGAGACTAGCGGGAGGCATCTGCCCAATGAGCAGTTCTTC.

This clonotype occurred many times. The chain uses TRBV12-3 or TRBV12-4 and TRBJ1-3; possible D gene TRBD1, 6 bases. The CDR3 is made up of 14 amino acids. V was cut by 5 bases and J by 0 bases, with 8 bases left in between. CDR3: CASSEDSSGNTIYF. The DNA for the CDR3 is TGTGCCAGCAGTGAGGACAGCTCTGGAAACACCATATATTTT.